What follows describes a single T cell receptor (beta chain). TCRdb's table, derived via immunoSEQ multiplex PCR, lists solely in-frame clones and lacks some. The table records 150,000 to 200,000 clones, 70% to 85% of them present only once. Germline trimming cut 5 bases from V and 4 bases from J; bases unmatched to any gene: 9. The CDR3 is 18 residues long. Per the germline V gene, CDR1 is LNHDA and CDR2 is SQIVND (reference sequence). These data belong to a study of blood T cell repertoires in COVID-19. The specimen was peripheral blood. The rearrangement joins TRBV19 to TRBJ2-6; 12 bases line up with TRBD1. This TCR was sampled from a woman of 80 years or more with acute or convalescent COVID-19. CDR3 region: CASSLGTGGLRGANVLTF. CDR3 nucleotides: TGTGCCAGTAGTCTCGGGACAGGGGGCCTCAGGGGGGCCAACGTCCTGACTTTC.